Ten or more counts support the clone carrying this T cell receptor (beta chain). Antigen specificity is unknown. The sample comes from a study of T-cell memory formation after mild COVID-19. Study-wide background: For the most part, TCR clusters were specific to one donor. The study, taken as a whole, reports: From day 15 to 85, contracting clones were balanced between CD4 and CD8, whereas later expanders leaned toward CD4+. CD4+ clones that contracted lay mainly in CM and EM; CD8+ ones lay in EMRA.

The V gene lost 0 bases and the J gene lost 6 bases, with 11 bases spanning the gap. CDR1 and CDR2 from the germline V gene are LNHNV and YYDKDF (reference sequence). This CDR3 has 15 amino acids. Barcoded TCR alpha and TCR beta cDNA libraries with UMIs came from 5'RACE using constant-segment primers. MiXCR, run by TCRdb on the 5' RACE reads, gives a single entry per CDR3 protein. Of some 450,000 distinct CDR3 sequences listed, more than 15% were seen once; the top ten hold about 22%. Specimen: PBMCs or a T cell subset sorted from them (not recorded which). This TCR was sampled from a man aged 18 to 29 who had mild COVID-19 (a few samples of this study predate the infection). Cell type and time point are not known. The rearrangement links TRBV15 to TRBJ1-4; no reliable D call. In DNA form, the CDR3 reads TGTGCCACCAGCAGAGATCTGGGGTGGGATGAAAAACTGTTTTTT. Its protein product is CATSRDLGWDEKLFF.